The 17 T cell receptor beta chains given below trace back to one sample, sequenced in a study of T cell responses to AZD1222 COVID-19 vaccine. Data came from immunoSEQ multiplex PCR; TCRdb stores just in-frame clones and leaves some out. The sample yields some 80,000 clones, roughly nine tenths seen once. The specimen comprised peripheral blood, sampled on day 0 of AZD1222 vaccination. The receptors originated from an adult in good health.

V is TRBV7-3 and J is TRBJ2-7; no reliable D call. V lost 2 bases, J lost 6 bases, and 8 bases lay in between. The CDR3 runs 12 residues. CDR1 SGHTA and CDR2 FQGTGA come from the germline V gene. CDR3 nucleotides: TGTGCCAGCAGCTTAGAAGGCCGCGAGCAGTACTTC. This gives the protein CASSLEGREQYF.

This chain uses TRBV3-1 (or the pseudogene TRBV3-2) with TRBJ1-1; TRBD1 agrees at 8 bases. The CDR3 length is 15 residues. The J segment lost 1 base and the V segment lost 6 bases, leaving 7 bases of the junction unmatched. Germline CDR1 is LGHDT and CDR2 is YNNKEL (reference sequence). The CDR3 is CASSAQDRGNTEAFF. In DNA, the CDR3 is TGTGCCAGCAGTGCCCAAGACAGGGGGAACACTGAAGCTTTCTTT.

V is TRBV27 and J is TRBJ1-3, with TRBD1 matching 8 bases. Unmatched junction bases numbered 5, after V lost 5 bases and J lost 2 bases. The CDR3 has 15 amino acids. Germline loops: CDR1 MNHEY, CDR2 SMNVEV (reference sequence). CDR3 coding DNA: TGTGCCAGCAGTCTCCAGGGGGCGCCTGGAAACACCATATATTTT. Translating it yields CASSLQGAPGNTIYF.

The gene calls are TRBV9 and TRBJ1-4; D perhaps matches TRBD1 (5 bases). The CDR3 length is 14 residues. CDR1 and CDR2 (germline): SGDLS, YYNGEE. The ends were cut back, 3 bases at V and 4 bases at J, with 10 bases in the middle. CDR3 coding DNA: TGTGCCAGCAGCGCCCGGGACTGTAATGAAAAACTGTTTTTT. This translates into CASSARDCNEKLFF. The full variable domain, its missing parts supplied by reference TRBV9 and TRBJ1-4, is DSGVTQTPKHLITATGQRVTLRCSPRSGDLSVYWYQQSLDQGLQFLIQYYNGEERAKGNILERFSAQQFPDLHSELNLSSLELGDSALYFCASSARDCNEKLFFGSGTQLSVL.

V usage is TRBV5-1 and J usage is TRBJ1-6; 9 nucleotides agree with TRBD1. The CDR3 has 18 residues. Looked up from germline, CDR1 is SGHRS and CDR2 is YFSETQ. V was clipped by 4 bases and J by 0 bases; unmatched bases: 8. CDR3 loop: CASSGKDRGSSYNSPLHF. The CDR3 DNA sequence: TGCGCCAGCAGCGGGAAGGACAGGGGAAGCTCCTATAATTCACCCCTCCACTTT.

This chain joins TRBV6-5 and TRBJ1-1; D gene uncertain. This CDR3 comprises 14 residues. Germline CDR1 reads MNHEY; CDR2 reads SVGAGI. Between the trimmed V and J ends, which lost 0 bases and 4 bases, there was a span of 9 bases. The CDR3, as DNA: TGTGCCAGCAGTTACTCTGGACGGAGCACTGAAGCTTTCTTT. Translated: CASSYSGRSTEAFF.

The gene calls are TRBV28 and TRBJ2-7; 9 nucleotides agree with TRBD2. CDR3 length equals 17 residues. V lost 4 bases, J lost 0 bases, and 10 bases stayed unmatched. Germline V gene sequence: CDR1 MDHEN, CDR2 SYDVKM. The CDR3 region has the DNA TGTGCCAGCAGTTCCCCCTGGGGCGGGGGGGACTCCTACGAGCAGTACTTC. Protein sequence: CASSSPWGGGDSYEQYF.

J is TRBJ1-2 and V is TRBV24-1; 8 bases match TRBD1. After removal of 4 bases from V and 8 bases from J, the junction contained 5 bases not matched to a gene. This CDR3 region has 13 residues. Germline V gene data show CDR1 as KGHDR and CDR2 as SFDVKD. DNA for the CDR3: TGTGCCACCAGTGAAGAGACAGGGGTCGGCTACACCTTC. Residues: CATSEETGVGYTF.

The CDR3 reads CASSFVRGNDRSYEQYF. CDR3 coding DNA: TGTGCCAGCAGCTTTGTGCGAGGGAACGATAGATCCTACGAGCAGTACTTC. The chain recombines TRBV5-8 with TRBJ2-7; tentative D call: TRBD2 (5 bases). This CDR3 is built from 17 residues. The germline V gene has CDR1 SGHTS and CDR2 YDEGEE. V lost 2 bases to trimming and J lost 1 base, with 19 bases between them.

The V and J genes are TRBV6-5 and TRBJ1-2; 10 bases match TRBD1. The CDR3 extends over 14 amino acids. Looked up from germline, CDR1 is MNHEY and CDR2 is SVGAGI. V trimming: 5 bases; J trimming: 7 bases; junction bases outside the gene matches: 7. The CDR3 here is CASSRQTGGGGYTF. CDR3 nucleotides: TGTGCCAGCAGTCGTCAGACAGGGGGCGGTGGCTACACCTTC.

The V and J genes are TRBV19 and TRBJ1-1, with D possibly being TRBD1 (6 bases). Germline V lookup: CDR1 LNHDA, CDR2 SQIVND (reference sequence). The CDR3 runs 19 residues. Trimming removed 6 bases at V and 3 bases at J, with 29 bases between. This CDR3 reads CASSGQGQRGDGAHTEAFF. CDR3 nucleotides: TGTGCCAGTAGCGGGCAGGGACAACGGGGTGACGGGGCCCACACTGAAGCTTTCTTT.

V gene TRBV9 combines with J gene TRBJ1-2, with TRBD1 as a possible D gene (5 bases). The V end was cut by 0 bases, the J end by 1 base, with 7 bases between. CDR3 length equals 14 residues. Germline V lookup: CDR1 SGDLS, CDR2 YYNGEE. CDR3 in amino acids: CASSVGGDNYGYTF. In DNA, the CDR3 is TGTGCCAGCAGCGTAGGAGGGGATAACTATGGCTACACCTTC.

This clone was seen a handful of times. The chain couples TRBV7-2 to TRBJ2-2; TRBD1 matches at 8 bases. The CDR3 sequence is 15 residues long. V trimming: 0 bases; J trimming: 4 bases; junction bases outside the gene matches: 1. Germline CDR1 and CDR2: SGHTA and FQGNSA. The CDR3 DNA follows: TGTGCCAGCAGCTTAGCAACAGGGGGCACCGGGGAGCTGTTTTTT. Translating gives CASSLATGGTGELFF.

The rearrangement links TRBV28 to TRBJ2-7, with unresolved D. V was cut by 8 bases and J by 2 bases, with 7 bases left in between. Germline CDR1 MDHEN, CDR2 SYDVKM. The CDR3 length is 11 residues. DNA for the CDR3: TGTGCCAGCGGTACCCCCTACGAGCAGTACTTC. It yields the protein CASGTPYEQYF.

Only one count was recorded for this clone. The chain employs TRBV19 and TRBJ1-5, with 7 bases that match TRBD1. Germline V gene sequence: CDR1 LNHDA, CDR2 SQIVND (reference sequence). After removal of 2 bases from V and 6 bases from J, the junction contained 7 bases not matched to a gene. This CDR3 spans 15 amino acids. CDR3 amino acids: CASSISGQIVQPQHF. DNA for the CDR3: TGTGCCAGTAGTATATCGGGACAGATCGTTCAGCCCCAGCATTTT.

The J gene is TRBJ1-5, the V gene TRBV15; 12 nucleotides line up with TRBD1. Germline assignment: CDR1 LNHNV and CDR2 YYDKDF (reference sequence). J lost 6 bases, V lost 2 bases, and 5 bases had no gene match. The CDR3 runs 16 residues. The CDR3, as DNA: TGTGCCACCAGCAGACCGGGACAGGGGGCGAGTCAGCCCCAGCATTTT. This gives the protein CATSRPGQGASQPQHF.

V and J are TRBV7-9 and TRBJ2-7, with 10 nucleotides matching TRBD1. The CDR3 contains 16 residues. Germline assignment: CDR1 SEHNR and CDR2 FQNEAQ (reference sequence). The J segment lost 0 bases and the V segment lost 5 bases, leaving 7 bases of the junction unmatched. The CDR3 protein is CASSPGQGFFSYEQYF. Written as DNA, the CDR3 is TGTGCCAGCAGCCCGGGACAGGGGTTTTTCTCCTACGAGCAGTACTTC.